Shown below are 28 T cell receptor beta chains from a single sample sequenced in a study of siplizumab effects on memory and regulatory T cells. Repertoires were generated with immunoSEQ multiplex PCR, while TCRdb's copy carries only in-frame clones and drops some. The sample has over 85,000 clones; around 97% are singletons. Material for sequencing was naive CD4+ T cells sorted from blood. These receptors were collected from a human donor in good health.

The V and J genes are TRBV5-4 and TRBJ2-3; the match to TRBD2 covers 12 bases. V trimming: 4 bases; J trimming: 1 base; junction bases outside the gene matches: 10. CDR1 is SGHNT and CDR2 is YYREEE in the germline V gene (reference sequence). The CDR3 extends over 18 amino acids. The CDR3, as DNA: TGTGCCAGCAGCGGAGGACTAGCGGGGATAGTCGGCACAGATACGCAGTATTTT. It yields the protein CASSGGLAGIVGTDTQYF.

The CDR3, as DNA: TGTGCCAGTAGTATCTCGGGGGGACGCTCCTACAATGAGCAGTTCTTC. It is translated as CASSISGGRSYNEQFF. The chain couples TRBV19 to TRBJ2-1; the match to TRBD2 covers 7 bases. From germline, CDR1 is LNHDA and CDR2 SQIVND (reference sequence). Trimming removed 3 bases from V and 0 bases from J; junction bases left unmatched: 5. The CDR3 is 16 residues long. Together with reference TRBV19 and TRBJ2-1, the CDR3 gives the full variable domain: DGGITQSPKYLFRKEGQNVTLSCEQNLNHDAMYWYRQDPGQGLRLIYYSQIVNDFQKGDIAEGYSVSREKKESFPLTVTSAQKNPTAFYLCASSISGGRSYNEQFFGPGTRLTVL.

As for this clone: The junction shows a germline mismatch at one end, possibly a read error. The V and J genes are TRBV7-9 and TRBJ2-3; D may correspond to TRBD1 or TRBD2 (5 bases each). CDR1 and CDR2 (germline): SEHNR, FQNEAQ (reference sequence). CDR3 size: 14 residues. The CDR3 loop reads CASILLRVTGTQYF. CDR3 nucleotides: TGTGCCAGCATCCTACTGAGGGTCACAGGTACGCAGTATTTT.

The J gene is TRBJ1-6, the V gene TRBV5-1, with a tentative D call TRBD1 (5 bases). The length of the CDR3 is 16 residues. Between the trimmed V and J ends, which lost 10 bases and 7 bases, there was a span of 24 bases. The germline CDR1 and CDR2 sequences are SGHRS and YFSETQ. The CDR3, as DNA: TGCGCCCGCTCTGTAGGGACTCACCAGACAAATTCACCCCTCCACTTT. It specifies CARSVGTHQTNSPLHF.

CDR3 sequence (DNA): TGTGCCATTCAGCGGGACGCCAGCCAAGAGACCCAGTACTTC. Its protein is CAIQRDASQETQYF. The rearrangement joins TRBV10-3 to TRBJ2-5; 7 positions match TRBD2. The CDR3 runs 14 residues. The V and J ends lost 9 bases and 1 base, in that order; junction bases with no gene match: 8. The germline CDR1 and CDR2 sequences are ENHRY and SYGVKD.

The chain links TRBV5-5 to TRBJ1-1, with D hard to call. CDR3 length: 15 residues. Trimming removed 1 base from V and 0 bases from J, with 10 bases in between. The germline V gene has CDR1 SGHKS and CDR2 YYEKEE (reference sequence). The CDR3 DNA is TGTGCCAGCAGCTTGTACGCGGAGCTGAACACTGAAGCTTTCTTT. This codes for CASSLYAELNTEAFF.

The CDR3 spells CASSLLGQGNTEAFF. The CDR3 DNA is TGTGCCAGCAGTTTACTGGGACAGGGGAACACTGAAGCTTTCTTT. J is TRBJ1-1 and V is TRBV27; 9 bases line up with TRBD1. Germline V gene sequence: CDR1 MNHEY, CDR2 SMNVEV (reference sequence). V lost 2 bases to trimming and J lost 1 base; unmatched junction nucleotides: 2. CDR3 size: 15 residues.

The chain uses TRBV28 and TRBJ1-1; D gene ambiguous. Germline V gene data show CDR1 as MDHEN and CDR2 as SYDVKM. The length of the CDR3 is 11 residues. The ends were cut back, 5 bases at V and 5 bases at J, with 6 bases in the middle. The CDR3 DNA reads as TGTGCCAGCAGTCCCCGGACTGAAGCTTTCTTT. This codes for CASSPRTEAFF.

The rearrangement joins TRBV9 to TRBJ1-2; D gene ambiguous. The germline CDR1 and CDR2 sequences are SGDLS and YYNGEE. The CDR3 loop spans 14 amino acids. V was pared by 1 base and J by 3 bases, with 10 bases between. CDR3 in amino acids: CASSVRTADYGYTF. In DNA form, the CDR3 reads TGTGCCAGCAGCGTACGGACGGCCGACTATGGCTACACCTTC.

The rearrangement links TRBV23-1 to TRBJ1-4, with D possibly being TRBD1 (5 bases). TRBV23-1 is identified as an open reading frame with a role that is uncertain. The length of the CDR3 is 15 residues. Trimming cost V 3 bases and J 3 bases, with 11 bases left between them. CDR3 sequence: CASSHSPGSNEKLFF. The CDR3 nucleotides are TGCGCCAGCAGTCACTCCCCAGGGTCTAATGAAAAACTGTTTTTT.

This chain links TRBV2 with TRBJ2-3; 10 bases line up with TRBD2. The CDR3 consists of 17 residues. CDR1 and CDR2 (germline): SNHLY, FYNNEI. With 4 bases clipped from V and 2 bases from J, the junction kept 9 bases outside the gene matches. CDR3 amino acids: CASSGLAGVADTDTQYF. DNA for the CDR3: TGTGCCAGCAGTGGCCTAGCGGGGGTTGCCGACACAGATACGCAGTATTTT.

This chain joins TRBV9 and TRBJ1-1; D possibly corresponds to TRBD1 (6 bases). The germline V and J ends were trimmed by 4 bases and 6 bases, with 13 bases remaining between them. CDR1 and CDR2 from the germline V gene are SGDLS and YYNGEE. The CDR3 extends over 13 amino acids. The CDR3 sequence: CASSNRQEAEAFF. The CDR3 DNA is TGTGCCAGCAGCAATAGACAGGAGGCTGAAGCTTTCTTT.

The rearrangement links TRBV9 to TRBJ1-1; 9 bases align to TRBD1. The CDR3 is 13 amino acids. Germline values: CDR1 SGDLS, CDR2 YYNGEE. With V trimmed by 4 bases and J by 4 bases, 2 bases remained unmatched. The CDR3, as DNA: TGTGCCAGCAGCAAGACAGGGGGCACTGAAGCTTTCTTT. It is translated as CASSKTGGTEAFF.

This chain links TRBV11-2 with TRBJ1-5; D may be TRBD1 (6 bases). In germline, CDR1 is SGHAT, CDR2 FQNNGV. CDR3 length: 15 residues. Trimming left V 5 bases short and J 0 bases short, with 11 bases between. The CDR3 DNA reads as TGTGCCAGCAGCCGACAGGCGAATAGCAATCAGCCCCAGCATTTT. It yields the protein CASSRQANSNQPQHF.

This clone has a handful of counts. This sequence joins TRBV28 and TRBJ1-1, with 7 bases aligning to TRBD1. The J segment lost 11 bases and the V segment lost 8 bases, leaving 8 bases of the junction unmatched. Germline values: CDR1 MDHEN, CDR2 SYDVKM. This CDR3 has 11 amino acids. The CDR3 loop is CASLRTGVAFF. DNA for the CDR3: TGTGCCAGCCTTCGAACAGGGGTCGCTTTCTTT.

The CDR3 DNA reads as TGTGCCAGCAGCTTGCCGGACAGGGATGAGACCCAGTACTTC. It encodes CASSLPDRDETQYF. The J gene is TRBJ2-5, the V gene TRBV5-4; 8 nucleotides align to TRBD1. Germline V gene data show CDR1 as SGHNT and CDR2 as YYREEE (reference sequence). The CDR3 runs to 14 residues. Trimming at V came to 1 base and at J to 5 bases, leaving 4 bases not matched to a gene. The full variable domain, with the rest looked up from reference TRBV5-4 and TRBJ2-5, is ETGVTQSPTHLIKTRGQQVTLRCSSQSGHNTVSWYQQALGQGPQFIFQYYREEENGRGNFPPRFSGLQFPNYSSELNVNALELDDSALYLCASSLPDRDETQYFGPGTRLLVL.

The gene calls are TRBV28 and TRBJ1-2; D is unclear. The germline CDR1 and CDR2 sequences are MDHEN and SYDVKM. The CDR3 extends over 13 amino acids. V shed 9 bases and J shed 1 base, with 12 bases lying between them. DNA for the CDR3: TGTGCCAGTCGGTCCAGCCTTAACTATGGCTACACCTTC. It is translated as CASRSSLNYGYTF.

The chain combines TRBV4-2 with TRBJ1-1; D is uncertain. V lost 0 bases, J lost 10 bases, and 9 bases lay in between. This CDR3 is 12 amino acids long. Germline V gene data show CDR1 as LGHNA and CDR2 as YNFKEQ. The CDR3 here is CASSQDLGVAFF. In DNA, the CDR3 is TGTGCCAGCAGCCAAGATCTCGGTGTAGCTTTCTTT.

V gene TRBV30 combines with J gene TRBJ2-2; D might be TRBD1 (5 bases). From germline, CDR1 is GTSNPN and CDR2 SVGIG (reference sequence). This CDR3 is 13 amino acids long. Trimming left V 0 bases short and J 7 bases short, with 9 bases between. CDR3 protein: CAWSVQGGGELFF. The DNA of the CDR3 is TGTGCCTGGAGTGTTCAGGGTGGCGGGGAGCTGTTTTTT.

This chain joins TRBV7-9 and TRBJ2-7; weak D call: TRBD2 (7 bases). V shed 5 bases and J shed 4 bases, with 18 bases lying between them. This CDR3 has 15 residues. Germline loops: CDR1 SEHNR, CDR2 FQNEAQ (reference sequence). The CDR3 loop is CASSAHREGIYEQYF. The CDR3 DNA sequence: TGTGCCAGCAGCGCGCACAGGGAGGGGATTTACGAGCAGTACTTC. Variable domain in full (rest from reference TRBV7-9 and TRBJ2-7): DTGVSQNPRHKITKRGQNVTFRCDPISEHNRLYWYRQTLGQGPEFLTYFQNEAQLEKSRLLSDRFSAERPKGSFSTLEIQRTEQGDSAMYLCASSAHREGIYEQYFGPGTRLTVT.

The CDR3 region is CSVGRQGSPKNGYTF. The CDR3 DNA is TGCAGCGTGGGGAGACAGGGTTCCCCGAAGAATGGCTACACCTTC. The gene calls are TRBV29-1 and TRBJ1-2; 7 bases fit TRBD1. V shed 6 bases and J 6 bases; nucleotides not matched to a gene: 16. The germline V gene encodes CDR1 SQVTM and CDR2 ANQGSEA. This CDR3 has 15 amino acids.

The chain uses TRBV7-8 and TRBJ2-3, with 10 bases matching TRBD2. The CDR3 has 15 amino acids. CDR1 SGHVS and CDR2 FQNEAQ come from the germline V gene. With 3 bases clipped from V and 7 bases from J, the junction kept 7 bases outside the gene matches. CDR3 DNA sequence: TGTGCCAGCAGCTTGCTTCTAGCGGGGGATTATACGCAGTATTTT. Its translation is CASSLLLAGDYTQYF.

The chain couples TRBV10-3 to TRBJ2-5; the match to TRBD2 covers 14 bases. The germline gives CDR1 ENHRY, CDR2 SYGVKD. CDR3 size: 18 residues. Trimming removed 6 bases from V and 0 bases from J; junction bases left unmatched: 9. CDR3: CAIRDSGTSGGYQETQYF. CDR3 DNA: TGTGCCATCAGAGACTCCGGGACTAGCGGGGGATACCAAGAGACCCAGTACTTC.

A single count supports this clone. This rearrangement joins TRBV2 to TRBJ1-2; the match to TRBD1 covers 9 bases. This CDR3 has 15 residues. Germline-derived CDR1 and CDR2 are SNHLY and FYNNEI. The V segment lost 4 bases and the J segment 2 bases; nucleotides outside the gene matches: 5. The CDR3 DNA reads as TGTGCCAGCAGTGTGGAAGGACAGGGGAACTATGGCTACACCTTC. Residues: CASSVEGQGNYGYTF. Full variable domain (missing parts from reference TRBV2 and TRBJ1-2): EPEVTQTPSHQVTQMGQEVILRCVPISNHLYFYWYRQILGQKVEFLVSFYNNEISEKSEIFDDQFSVERPDGSNFTLKIRSTKLEDSAMYFCASSVEGQGNYGYTFGSGTRLTVV.

V gene TRBV19 combines with J gene TRBJ1-4, with D hard to call. V lost 6 bases, J lost 4 bases, and 6 bases lay in between. In germline, CDR1 is LNHDA, CDR2 SQIVND (reference sequence). This CDR3 is built from 12 residues. The CDR3 loop reads CASRWGNEKLFF. Here the CDR3 DNA reads TGTGCCAGTAGATGGGGTAATGAAAAACTGTTTTTT.

This clone was found once. The chain carries TRBV20-1 and TRBJ2-1; possible D gene TRBD1, 5 bases. Germline V gene sequence: CDR1 DFQATT, CDR2 SNEGSKA (reference sequence). The CDR3 is 11 residues long. With 6 bases removed from V and 6 bases from J, the gap between germline ends came to 9 bases. The CDR3 nucleotides read TGCAGTGCGCGGCAGGGCAATGAGCAGTTCTTC. It translates to CSARQGNEQFF.

The J gene is TRBJ2-5, the V gene TRBV4-1; D gene ambiguous. CDR3 length: 15 residues. Germline loops: CDR1 MGHRA, CDR2 YSYEKL. Trimming pared 3 bases from V and 0 bases from J, leaving 11 bases between. The CDR3 region has the DNA TGCGCCAGCAGCCACTTTCAGTGGTACCAAGAGACCCAGTACTTC. Translating gives CASSHFQWYQETQYF.

The chain carries TRBV20-1 and TRBJ2-5; D is undetermined. CDR3 size: 11 residues. The V and J ends lost 6 bases and 4 bases respectively, with 9 bases between them. From germline, CDR1 is DFQATT and CDR2 SNEGSKA (reference sequence). The CDR3 region is CSASLGETQYF. The CDR3 DNA reads TGCAGTGCCTCCCTGGGAGAGACCCAGTACTTC.